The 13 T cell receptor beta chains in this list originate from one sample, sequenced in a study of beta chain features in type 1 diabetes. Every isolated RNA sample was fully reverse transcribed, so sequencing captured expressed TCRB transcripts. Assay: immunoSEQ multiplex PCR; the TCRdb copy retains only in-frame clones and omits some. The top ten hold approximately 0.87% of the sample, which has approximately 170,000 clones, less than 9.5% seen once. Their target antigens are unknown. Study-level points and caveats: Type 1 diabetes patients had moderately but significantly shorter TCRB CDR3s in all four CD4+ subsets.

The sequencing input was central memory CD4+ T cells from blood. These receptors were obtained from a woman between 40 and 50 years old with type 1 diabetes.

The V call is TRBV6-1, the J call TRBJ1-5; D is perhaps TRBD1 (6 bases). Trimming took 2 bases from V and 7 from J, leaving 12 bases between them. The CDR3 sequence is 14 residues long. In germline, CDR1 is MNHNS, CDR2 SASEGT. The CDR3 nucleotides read TGTGCCAGCAGTGAACGTCCAGGGGAGCAGCCCCAGCATTTT. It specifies CASSERPGEQPQHF.

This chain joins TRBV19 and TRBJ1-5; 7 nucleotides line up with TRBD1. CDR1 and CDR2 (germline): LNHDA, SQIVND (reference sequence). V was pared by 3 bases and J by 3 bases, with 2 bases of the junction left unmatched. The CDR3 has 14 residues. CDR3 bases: TGTGCCAGTAGTATGGGACAGACCAATCAGCCCCAGCATTTT. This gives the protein CASSMGQTNQPQHF.

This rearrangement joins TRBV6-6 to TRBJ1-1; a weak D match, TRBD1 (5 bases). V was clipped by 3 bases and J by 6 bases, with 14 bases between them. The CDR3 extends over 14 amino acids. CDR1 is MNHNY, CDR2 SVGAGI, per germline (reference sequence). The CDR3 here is CASSYRGGNAEAFF. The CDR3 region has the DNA TGTGCCAGCAGTTATCGGGGGGGTAACGCTGAAGCTTTCTTT.

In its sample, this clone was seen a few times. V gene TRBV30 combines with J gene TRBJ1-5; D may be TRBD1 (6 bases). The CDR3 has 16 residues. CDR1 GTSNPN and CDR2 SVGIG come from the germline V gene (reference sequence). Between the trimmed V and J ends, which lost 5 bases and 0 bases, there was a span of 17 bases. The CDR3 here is CAWDSPGQISNQPQHF. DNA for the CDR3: TGTGCCTGGGACAGTCCGGGACAAATTAGCAATCAGCCCCAGCATTTT.

In DNA, the CDR3 is TGTGCCAGCAGCTTAGGGTCGGGGTCTGAAGCTTTCTTT. It yields the protein CASSLGSGSEAFF. The chain joins TRBV7-6 to TRBJ1-1; no firm D call. CDR3 length: 13 residues. The ends were cut back, 1 base at V and 6 bases at J, with 9 bases in the middle. Germline V lookup: CDR1 SGHVS, CDR2 FNYEAQ.

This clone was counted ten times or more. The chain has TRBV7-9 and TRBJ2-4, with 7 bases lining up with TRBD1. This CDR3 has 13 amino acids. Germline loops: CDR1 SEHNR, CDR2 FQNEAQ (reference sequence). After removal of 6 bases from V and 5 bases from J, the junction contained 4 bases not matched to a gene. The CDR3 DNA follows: TGTGCCAGCAGTCTTACAGGGGAAAACATTCAGTACTTC. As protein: CASSLTGENIQYF.

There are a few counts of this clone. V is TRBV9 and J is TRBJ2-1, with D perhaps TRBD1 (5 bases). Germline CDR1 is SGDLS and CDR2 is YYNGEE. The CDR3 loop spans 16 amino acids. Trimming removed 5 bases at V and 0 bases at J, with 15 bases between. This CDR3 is CASSRMGLSSYNEQFF. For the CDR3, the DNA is TGTGCCAGCAGTCGAATGGGGCTCAGCTCCTACAATGAGCAGTTCTTC.

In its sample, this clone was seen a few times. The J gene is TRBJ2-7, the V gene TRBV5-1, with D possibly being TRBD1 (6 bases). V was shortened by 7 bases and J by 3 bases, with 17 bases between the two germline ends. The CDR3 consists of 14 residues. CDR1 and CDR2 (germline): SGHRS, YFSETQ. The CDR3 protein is CASRRQDSNYEQYF. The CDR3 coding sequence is TGCGCCAGCCGTCGACAGGATTCTAACTACGAGCAGTACTTC. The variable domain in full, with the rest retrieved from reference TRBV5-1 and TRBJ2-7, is KAGVTQTPRYLIKTRGQQVTLSCSPISGHRSVSWYQQTPGQGLQFLFEYFSETQRNKGNFPGRFSGRQFSNSRSEMNVSTLELGDSALYLCASRRQDSNYEQYFGPGTRLTVT.

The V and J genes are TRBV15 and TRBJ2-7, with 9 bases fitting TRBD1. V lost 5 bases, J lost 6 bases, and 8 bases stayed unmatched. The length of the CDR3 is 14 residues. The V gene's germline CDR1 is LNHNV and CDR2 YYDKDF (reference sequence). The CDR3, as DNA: TGTGCCACCAGCCGGGACAGGGTACTGGGCGAGCAGTACTTC. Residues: CATSRDRVLGEQYF.

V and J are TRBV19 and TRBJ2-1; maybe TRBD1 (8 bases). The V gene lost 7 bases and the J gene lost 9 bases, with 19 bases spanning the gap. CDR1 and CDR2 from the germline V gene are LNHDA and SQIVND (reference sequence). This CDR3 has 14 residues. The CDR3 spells CASNREAGGFEQFF. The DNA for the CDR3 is TGTGCCAGTAACCGGGAGGCAGGGGGCTTTGAGCAGTTCTTC.

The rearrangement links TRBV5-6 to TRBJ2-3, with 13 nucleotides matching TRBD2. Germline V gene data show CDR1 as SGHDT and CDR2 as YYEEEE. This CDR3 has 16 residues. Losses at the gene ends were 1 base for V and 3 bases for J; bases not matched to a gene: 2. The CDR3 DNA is TGTGCCAGCAGCTTGTTGACTAGCGGGGGGACAGATACGCAGTATTTT. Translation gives CASSLLTSGGTDTQYF.

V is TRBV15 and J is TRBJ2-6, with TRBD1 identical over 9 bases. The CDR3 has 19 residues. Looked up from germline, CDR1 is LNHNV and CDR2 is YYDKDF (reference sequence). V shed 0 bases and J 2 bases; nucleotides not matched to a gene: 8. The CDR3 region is CATSRDRTGAGPGANVLTF. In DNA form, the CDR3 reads TGTGCCACCAGCAGAGACAGGACAGGGGCAGGTCCTGGGGCCAACGTCCTGACTTTC.

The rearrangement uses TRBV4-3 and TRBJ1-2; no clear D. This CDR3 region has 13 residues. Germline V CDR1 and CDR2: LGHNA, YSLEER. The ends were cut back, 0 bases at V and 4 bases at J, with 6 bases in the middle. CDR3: CASSQEGSYGYTF. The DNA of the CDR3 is TGCGCCAGCAGCCAAGAAGGGAGCTATGGCTACACCTTC.